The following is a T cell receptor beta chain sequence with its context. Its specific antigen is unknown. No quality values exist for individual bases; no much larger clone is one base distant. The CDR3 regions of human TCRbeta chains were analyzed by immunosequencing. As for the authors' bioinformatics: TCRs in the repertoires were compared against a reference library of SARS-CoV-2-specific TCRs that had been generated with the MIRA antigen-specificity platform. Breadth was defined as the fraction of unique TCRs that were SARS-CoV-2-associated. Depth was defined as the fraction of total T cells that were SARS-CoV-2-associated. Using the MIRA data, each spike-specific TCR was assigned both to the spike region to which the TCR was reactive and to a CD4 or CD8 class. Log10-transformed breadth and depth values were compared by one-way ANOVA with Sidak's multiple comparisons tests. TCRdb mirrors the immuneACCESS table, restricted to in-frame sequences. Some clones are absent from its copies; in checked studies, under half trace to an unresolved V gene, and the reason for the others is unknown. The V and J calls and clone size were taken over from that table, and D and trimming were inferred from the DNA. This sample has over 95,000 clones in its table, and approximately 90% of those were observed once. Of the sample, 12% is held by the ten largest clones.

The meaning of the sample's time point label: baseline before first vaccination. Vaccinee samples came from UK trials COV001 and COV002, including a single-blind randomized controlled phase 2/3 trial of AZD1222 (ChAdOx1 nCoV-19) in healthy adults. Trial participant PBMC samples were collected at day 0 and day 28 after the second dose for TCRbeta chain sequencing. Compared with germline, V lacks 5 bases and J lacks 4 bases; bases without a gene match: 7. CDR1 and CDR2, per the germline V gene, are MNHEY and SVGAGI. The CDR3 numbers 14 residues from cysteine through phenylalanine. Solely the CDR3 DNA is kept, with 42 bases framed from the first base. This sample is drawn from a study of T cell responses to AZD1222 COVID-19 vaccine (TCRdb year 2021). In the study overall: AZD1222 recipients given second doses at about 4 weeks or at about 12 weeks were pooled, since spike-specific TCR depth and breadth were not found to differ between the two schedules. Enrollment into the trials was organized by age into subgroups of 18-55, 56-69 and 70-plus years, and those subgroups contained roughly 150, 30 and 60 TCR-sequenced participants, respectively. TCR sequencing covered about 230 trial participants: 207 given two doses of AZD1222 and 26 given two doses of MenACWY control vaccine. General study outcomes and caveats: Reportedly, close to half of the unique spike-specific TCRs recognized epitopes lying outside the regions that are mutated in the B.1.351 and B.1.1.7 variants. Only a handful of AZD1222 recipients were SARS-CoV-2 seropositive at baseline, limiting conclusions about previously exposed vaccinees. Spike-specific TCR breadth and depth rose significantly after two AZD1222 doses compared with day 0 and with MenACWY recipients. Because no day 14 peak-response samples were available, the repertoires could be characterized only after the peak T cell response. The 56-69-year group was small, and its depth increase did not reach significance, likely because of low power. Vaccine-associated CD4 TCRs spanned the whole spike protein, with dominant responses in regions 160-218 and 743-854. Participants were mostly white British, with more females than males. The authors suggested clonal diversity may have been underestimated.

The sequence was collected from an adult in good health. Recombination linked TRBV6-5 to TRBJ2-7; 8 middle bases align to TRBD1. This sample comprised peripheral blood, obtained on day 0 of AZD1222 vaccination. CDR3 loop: CASSTQGVGYEQYF. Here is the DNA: TGTGCCAGCAGTACACAGGGGGTGGGATACGAGCAGTACTTC.